One and the same sample provided the 27 T cell receptor beta chains below, sequenced in a study of early T cells in non-severe SARS-CoV-2 infection. TCRdb redid the calling of the 5' RACE reads with MiXCR, one entry per CDR3 protein. The sample lists some 89,000 distinct CDR3 sequences; approximately 11% were seen once. The sample in question was whole blood, obtained at baseline. Receptor source: an adult who was a healthcare worker with PCR-confirmed SARS-CoV-2 infection or an uninfected control (not recorded which).

This clonotype has a count of ten or more. The chain joins TRBV29-1 to TRBJ2-5; TRBD1 might be the D (7 bases). CDR3 length equals 12 residues. Germline V gene sequence: CDR1 SQVTM, CDR2 ANQGSEA. With 5 bases removed from V and 5 bases from J, the gap between germline ends came to 12 bases. CDR3 protein: CSVRTGGETQYF. DNA of the CDR3: TGCAGCGTTAGGACAGGAGGGGAGACCCAGTACTTC. Full variable domain (rest looked up from reference TRBV29-1 and TRBJ2-5): SAVISQKPSRDICQRGTSLTIQCQVDSQVTMMFWYRQQPGQSLTLIATANQGSEATYESGFVIDKFPISRPNLTFSTLTVSNMSPEDSSIYLCSVRTGGETQYFGPGTRLLVL.

This clonotype came up once. The gene calls are TRBV20-1 and TRBJ1-2; 8 positions agree with TRBD1. The CDR3 sequence is 13 residues long. Germline lookup yields CDR1 DFQATT and CDR2 SNEGSKA (reference sequence). Losses at the gene ends were 0 bases for V and 8 bases for J; bases not matched to a gene: 5. The CDR3 protein is CSARDPGTGGYTF. In DNA, the CDR3 is TGCAGTGCTAGAGACCCAGGGACAGGCGGCTACACCTTC.

This chain links TRBV29-1 with TRBJ2-3; 8 nucleotides agree with TRBD1. Germline V gene lookup returns CDR1 SQVTM and CDR2 ANQGSEA. The CDR3 has 16 residues. V lost 8 bases and J lost 3; bases outside the gene matches: 16. CDR3 protein: CSSLGRDRTGTDTQYF. The CDR3 region has the DNA TGCAGCTCCTTGGGGCGGGACAGGACGGGGACAGATACGCAGTATTTT.

This clonotype was detected only a few times. V and J are TRBV18 and TRBJ2-3; possibly TRBD2 for D (6 bases). V shed 1 base and J shed 5 bases, with 16 bases lying between them. Germline V gives CDR1 KGHSH, CDR2 LQKENI. This CDR3 is 16 amino acids long. This CDR3 reads CASSPLRTEGKDTQYF. The CDR3 nucleotides read TGTGCCAGCTCACCACTTCGGACGGAGGGGAAAGATACGCAGTATTTT.

The gene calls are TRBV10-3 and TRBJ2-7, with TRBD1 matching 9 bases. The ends lost 4 bases at V and 3 bases at J; junction bases unmatched: 10. This CDR3 contains 16 residues. Germline CDR1 and CDR2: ENHRY and SYGVKD. CDR3: CAISASTGGVGYEQYF. In DNA, the CDR3 is TGTGCCATCAGTGCTTCGACAGGGGGAGTCGGCTACGAGCAGTACTTC.

This sequence joins TRBV7-3 and TRBJ2-1; 8 bases map to TRBD1. Germline CDR1 SGHTA, CDR2 FQGTGA. V dropped 4 bases and J dropped 5; count of bases not matched to a gene: 1. The CDR3 is 13 residues long. The CDR3 loop is CASSWTGNNEQFF. The CDR3 region has the DNA TGTGCCAGCAGCTGGACAGGGAACAATGAGCAGTTCTTC.

The V gene is TRBV11-2, the J gene TRBJ2-7; 12 bases line up with TRBD2. The germline V gene encodes CDR1 SGHAT and CDR2 FQNNGV. The J segment lost 4 bases and the V segment lost 2 bases, leaving 9 bases of the junction unmatched. The CDR3 loop spans 17 amino acids. CDR3 amino acids: CASSLLAGGQIGYEQYF. CDR3 DNA sequence: TGTGCCAGCAGCTTACTAGCGGGGGGGCAGATAGGATACGAGCAGTACTTC.

This clonotype showed up just a few times. This chain's CDR3 is CASSLRQGLVTDTQYF. CDR3 bases: TGTGCCAGCAGCCTAAGGCAGGGGTTGGTCACAGATACGCAGTATTTT. The chain is built from TRBV6-2 or TRBV6-3 and TRBJ2-3; the D gene is possibly TRBD1 (6 bases). The V gene lost 6 bases and the J gene lost 2 bases, with 18 bases spanning the gap. The CDR3 spans 16 residues. CDR1 is MNHEY and CDR2 is SVGEGT in the germline V gene.

V gene TRBV29-1 combines with J gene TRBJ1-4; D ambiguous. This CDR3 contains 13 residues. Per the germline V gene, CDR1 is SQVTM and CDR2 is ANQGSEA. V was shortened by 2 bases and J by 4 bases, with 8 bases between the two germline ends. DNA of the CDR3: TGCAGCGTTGAATGGTCCAGTAATGAAAAACTGTTTTTT. Its translation: CSVEWSSNEKLFF.

This clonotype came up a few times. The chain has TRBV20-1 and TRBJ2-5, with D hard to call. This CDR3 is 12 amino acids long. V shed 1 base and J shed 1 base, with 4 bases lying between them. CDR1 is DFQATT and CDR2 is SNEGSKA in the germline V gene (reference sequence). This CDR3 is CSARGLQETQYF. The CDR3 DNA sequence: TGCAGTGCTAGAGGACTCCAAGAGACCCAGTACTTC.

This clonotype was observed a few times. This rearrangement joins TRBV5-1 to TRBJ2-3, with a weak D call TRBD2 (7 bases). Germline assignment: CDR1 SGHRS and CDR2 YFSETQ. CDR3 length equals 14 residues. V lost 3 bases, J lost 2 bases, and 10 bases lay in between. The CDR3 DNA is TGCGCCAGCAGCTCGGGGGGCCCCACAGATACGCAGTATTTT. Translated: CASSSGGPTDTQYF.

The rearrangement links TRBV7-9 to TRBJ2-7; D ambiguous. V dropped 4 bases and J dropped 6 bases, with 13 bases sitting between them. The CDR3 has 13 amino acids. The germline V gene encodes CDR1 SEHNR and CDR2 FQNEAQ (reference sequence). CDR3 loop: CASSSTLNSEQYF. Here the CDR3 DNA reads TGTGCCAGCAGCTCGACCCTAAATAGCGAGCAGTACTTC.

The chain carries TRBV21-1 and TRBJ1-3; the D call of TRBD1 is as the table states it, not checked on the DNA. TRBV21-1 is a known pseudogene. The CDR3 extends over 18 amino acids. The CDR3 nucleotides are TGTGCCAGCAGCAAAGTCCTCCGGGACAGAAACTCTGGAAACACCATATATTTT. Protein sequence: CASSKVLRDRNSGNTIYF.

A few counts support this clonotype. The chain employs TRBV2 and TRBJ1-4; 9 bases line up with TRBD1. With V trimmed by 4 bases and J by 3 bases, 3 bases remained unmatched. Germline V CDR1 and CDR2: SNHLY, FYNNEI. The CDR3 has 15 amino acids. Here the CDR3 reads CASSGQGGANEKLFF. DNA of the CDR3: TGTGCCAGCAGTGGACAGGGGGGGGCTAATGAAAAACTGTTTTTT. The full variable domain, rest sourced from reference TRBV2 and TRBJ1-4, is EPEVTQTPSHQVTQMGQEVILRCVPISNHLYFYWYRQILGQKVEFLVSFYNNEISEKSEIFDDQFSVERPDGSNFTLKIRSTKLEDSAMYFCASSGQGGANEKLFFGSGTQLSVL.

This clonotype occurred a few times. This sequence joins TRBV19 and TRBJ2-1, with 13 bases aligning to TRBD2. Germline CDR1 reads LNHDA; CDR2 reads SQIVND (reference sequence). With V trimmed by 3 bases and J by 7 bases, 9 bases remained unmatched. CDR3 length: 17 residues. The CDR3 spells CASSMSGGLAGRNEQFF. Written as DNA, the CDR3 is TGTGCCAGTAGTATGTCGGGGGGACTAGCGGGAAGGAATGAGCAGTTCTTC. Variable domain in full (rest from reference TRBV19 and TRBJ2-1): DGGITQSPKYLFRKEGQNVTLSCEQNLNHDAMYWYRQDPGQGLRLIYYSQIVNDFQKGDIAEGYSVSREKKESFPLTVTSAQKNPTAFYLCASSMSGGLAGRNEQFFGPGTRLTVL.

This clonotype turned up a few times. J is TRBJ1-4 and V is TRBV10-3; D call uncertain. Germline V gene sequence: CDR1 ENHRY, CDR2 SYGVKD. This CDR3 is built from 11 residues. V lost 6 bases and J 6 bases, leaving 5 bases between the germline ends. Here the CDR3 DNA reads TGTGCCATCAGCGAAGATGAAAAACTGTTTTTT. It yields the protein CAISEDEKLFF.

A note on this clonotype: At one of its ends the junction is not consistent with the germline gene, which may arise from a read error. CDR3 protein: CSCRGSNTEAFF. CDR3 nucleotides: TGCTCCTGTCGGGGCTCGAACACTGAAGCTTTCTTT. The gene calls are TRBV28 and TRBJ1-1, with D possibly being TRBD1 (5 bases). This CDR3 is 12 amino acids long. CDR1 MDHEN and CDR2 SYDVKM come from the germline V gene.

This clonotype was detected many times. The rearrangement uses TRBV20-1 and TRBJ1-2; D unresolved. The CDR3 has 14 amino acids. Germline V CDR1 and CDR2: DFQATT, SNEGSKA (reference sequence). Trimming left V 3 bases short and J 2 bases short, with 13 bases between. The CDR3 nucleotides read TGCAGTGCTAGCTTCACGGAGGTGAACTATGGCTACACCTTC. Encoded protein: CSASFTEVNYGYTF.

This clonotype was seen only once. V is TRBV6-5 and J is TRBJ2-3; the D gene could be TRBD1 or TRBD2 (5 bases each). The ends were cut back, 7 bases at V and 0 bases at J, with 14 bases in the middle. CDR3 length: 15 amino acids. Germline V gene data show CDR1 as MNHEY and CDR2 as SVGAGI. The CDR3 region has the DNA TGTGCCAGCACCCACGAGGGGTTGAGCACAGATACGCAGTATTTT. The encoded protein is CASTHEGLSTDTQYF.

This clonotype was picked up a small number of times. This chain links TRBV6-2 or TRBV6-3 with TRBJ2-1, with 7 bases aligning to TRBD1. The J segment lost 7 bases and the V segment lost 5 bases, leaving 20 bases of the junction unmatched. The germline gives CDR1 MNHEY, CDR2 SVGEGT. The CDR3 is made up of 18 amino acids. CDR3 sequence: CASSPLRGLIRHMNEQFF. The CDR3 region has the DNA TGTGCCAGCAGTCCCCTTAGGGGGCTGATAAGGCATATGAATGAGCAGTTCTTC.

V usage is TRBV3-1 and J usage is TRBJ1-1; D is uncertain. The germline V gene has CDR1 LGHDT and CDR2 YNNKEL (reference sequence). The CDR3 runs to 13 residues. Trimming cost V 1 base and J 6 bases, with 9 bases left between them. The CDR3 nucleotides read TGTGCCAGCAGCCAAGGAAGGGTCTCTGAAGCTTTCTTT. Its translation is CASSQGRVSEAFF. Combining the CDR3 with reference TRBV3-1 and TRBJ1-1 gives the whole variable domain DTAVSQTPKYLVTQMGNDKSIKCEQNLGHDTMYWYKQDSKKFLKIMFSYNNKELIINETVPNRFSPKSPDKAHLNLHINSLELGDSAVYFCASSQGRVSEAFFGQGTRLTVV.

The table lists this clonotype with a few counts. The chain recombines TRBV12-3 or TRBV12-4 with TRBJ2-3; D call uncertain. V was pared by 3 bases and J by 3 bases, with 13 bases between. The CDR3 is 15 amino acids. The CDR3 is CASSFPPIVTDTQYF. CDR3 nucleotide sequence: TGTGCCAGCAGTTTCCCCCCCATAGTAACAGATACGCAGTATTTT.

This clonotype appeared many times. The chain recombines TRBV6-2 or TRBV6-3 with TRBJ2-4; D call uncertain. The CDR3 sequence is 17 residues long. V shed 6 bases and J shed 0 bases, with 18 bases lying between them. Germline-derived CDR1 and CDR2 are MNHEY and SVGEGT. CDR3 residues: CASSMEPVYLAKNIQYF. The CDR3 DNA reads TGTGCCAGCAGCATGGAGCCTGTTTACCTAGCCAAAAACATTCAGTACTTC.

This clonotype has at least ten counts. This sequence joins TRBV5-1 and TRBJ2-3; 9 bases agree with TRBD1. With 4 bases clipped from V and 4 bases from J, the junction kept 19 bases outside the gene matches. CDR1 and CDR2 (germline): SGHRS, YFSETQ. This CDR3 is 19 amino acids long. The CDR3 region has the DNA TGCGCCAGCAGCCTGGGAGGTTCTCTATATAGGGACAGGGCAGATACGCAGTATTTT. It translates to CASSLGGSLYRDRADTQYF.

This sequence joins TRBV11-2 and TRBJ2-2; D unresolved. The CDR3 loop spans 13 amino acids. Per the germline V gene, CDR1 is SGHAT and CDR2 is FQNNGV. Trimming left V 2 bases short and J 3 bases short, with 4 bases between. The CDR3 protein is CASSLSDTGELFF. For the CDR3, the DNA is TGTGCCAGCAGCTTATCGGACACCGGGGAGCTGTTTTTT. Using reference TRBV11-2 and TRBJ2-2 for the parts outside the CDR3, the full variable domain is EAGVAQSPRYKIIEKRQSVAFWCNPISGHATLYWYQQILGQGPKLLIQFQNNGVVDDSQLPKDRFSAERLKGVDSTLKIQPAKLEDSAVYLCASSLSDTGELFFGEGSRLTVL.

This clonotype was counted between two and nine times. This chain connects TRBV20-1 to TRBJ1-1, with D maybe TRBD1 (5 bases). The CDR3 loop spans 12 amino acids. Looked up from germline, CDR1 is DFQATT and CDR2 is SNEGSKA (reference sequence). The V end was cut by 6 bases, the J end by 5 bases, with 13 bases between. CDR3: CSASPGRTEAFF. Written as DNA, the CDR3 is TGCAGTGCCAGTCCAGGGAGGACTGAAGCTTTCTTT.

This clonotype was observed a handful of times. The chain is built from TRBV2 and TRBJ1-2; D is perhaps TRBD1 (5 bases). Germline CDR1 and CDR2: SNHLY and FYNNEI. V lost 4 bases, J lost 3 bases, and 9 bases lay in between. This CDR3 has 13 amino acids. The CDR3 protein is CASSAGTDYGYTF. DNA of the CDR3: TGTGCCAGCAGTGCAGGGACGGACTATGGCTACACCTTC.